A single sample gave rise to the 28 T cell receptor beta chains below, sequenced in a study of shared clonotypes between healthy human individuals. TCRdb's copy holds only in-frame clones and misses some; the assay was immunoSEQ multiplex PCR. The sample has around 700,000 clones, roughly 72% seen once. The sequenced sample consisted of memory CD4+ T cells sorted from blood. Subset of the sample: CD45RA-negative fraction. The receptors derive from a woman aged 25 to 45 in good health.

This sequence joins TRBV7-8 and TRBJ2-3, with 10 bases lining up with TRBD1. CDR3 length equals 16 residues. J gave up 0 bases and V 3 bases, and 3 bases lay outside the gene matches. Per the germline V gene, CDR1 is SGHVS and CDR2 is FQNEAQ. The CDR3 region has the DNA TGTGCCAGCAGCTTGGGACAGGGGATTAGCACAGATACGCAGTATTTT. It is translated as CASSLGQGISTDTQYF. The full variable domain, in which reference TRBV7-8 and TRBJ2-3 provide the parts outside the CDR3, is GAGVSQSPRYKVAKRGQDVALRCDPISGHVSLFWYQQALGQGPEFLTYFQNEAQLDKSGLPSDRFFAERPEGSVSTLKIQRTQQEDSAVYLCASSLGQGISTDTQYFGPGTRLTVL.

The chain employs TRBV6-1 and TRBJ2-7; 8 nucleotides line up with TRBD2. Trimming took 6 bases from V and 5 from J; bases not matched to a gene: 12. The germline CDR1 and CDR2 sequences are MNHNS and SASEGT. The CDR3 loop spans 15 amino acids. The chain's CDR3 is CASSRGGTVRNEQYF. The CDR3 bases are TGTGCCAGCAGCCGGGGGGGGACGGTTAGGAACGAGCAGTACTTC.

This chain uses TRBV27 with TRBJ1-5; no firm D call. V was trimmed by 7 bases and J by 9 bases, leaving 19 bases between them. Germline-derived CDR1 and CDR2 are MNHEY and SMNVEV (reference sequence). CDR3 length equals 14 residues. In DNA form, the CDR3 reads TGTGCCAGCAACCCCCGGTCGGTGGCCTGGCCCCAGCATTTT. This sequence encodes CASNPRSVAWPQHF.

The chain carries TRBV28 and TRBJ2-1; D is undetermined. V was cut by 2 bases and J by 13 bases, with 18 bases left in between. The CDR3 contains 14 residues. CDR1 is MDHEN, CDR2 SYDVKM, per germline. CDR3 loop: CASSLAFSLGNQFF. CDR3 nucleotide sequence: TGTGCCAGCAGTTTAGCCTTTTCGCTAGGTAATCAGTTCTTC.

CDR3 coding DNA: TGTGCCAGCAGCCAAATTGCCCGGGAAGACACCGGGGAGCTGTTTTTT. Residues: CASSQIAREDTGELFF. V gene TRBV4-2 combines with J gene TRBJ2-2, with a possible D match to TRBD2 (5 bases). The V and J ends lost 2 bases and 3 bases respectively, with 13 bases between them. The CDR3 loop spans 16 amino acids. The germline V gene has CDR1 LGHNA and CDR2 YNFKEQ.

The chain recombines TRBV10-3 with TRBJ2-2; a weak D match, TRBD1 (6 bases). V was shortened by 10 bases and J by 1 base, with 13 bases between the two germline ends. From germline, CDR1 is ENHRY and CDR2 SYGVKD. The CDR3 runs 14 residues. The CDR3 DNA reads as TGTGCCACGAGTAACAGGGAGAACACCGGGGAGCTGTTTTTT. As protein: CATSNRENTGELFF.

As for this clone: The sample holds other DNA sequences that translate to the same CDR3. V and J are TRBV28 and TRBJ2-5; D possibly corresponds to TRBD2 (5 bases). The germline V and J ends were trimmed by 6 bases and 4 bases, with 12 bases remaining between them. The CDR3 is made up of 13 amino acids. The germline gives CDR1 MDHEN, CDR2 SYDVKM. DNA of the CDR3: TGTGCCAGCAGCCCCGGAGGTCTAGAGACCCAGTACTTC. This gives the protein CASSPGGLETQYF.

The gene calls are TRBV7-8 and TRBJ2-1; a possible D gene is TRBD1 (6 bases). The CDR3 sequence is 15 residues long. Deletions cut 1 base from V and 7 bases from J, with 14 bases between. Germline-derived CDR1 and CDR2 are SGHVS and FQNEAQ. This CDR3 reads CASSLDGQSFNEQFF. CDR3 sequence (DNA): TGTGCCAGCAGCTTAGACGGACAGTCATTTAATGAGCAGTTCTTC.

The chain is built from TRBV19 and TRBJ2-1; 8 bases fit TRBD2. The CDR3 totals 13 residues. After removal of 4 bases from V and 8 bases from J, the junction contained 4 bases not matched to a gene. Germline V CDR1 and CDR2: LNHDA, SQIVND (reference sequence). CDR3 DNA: TGTGCCAGTAGTACATCCGGGGGGGATGAGCAGTTCTTC. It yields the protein CASSTSGGDEQFF.

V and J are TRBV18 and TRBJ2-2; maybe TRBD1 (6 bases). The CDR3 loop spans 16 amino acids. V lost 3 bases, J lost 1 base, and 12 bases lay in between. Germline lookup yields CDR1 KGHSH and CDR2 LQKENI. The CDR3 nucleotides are TGTGCCAGCTCACCCTCGGGACAACTGAACACCGGGGAGCTGTTTTTT. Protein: CASSPSGQLNTGELFF.

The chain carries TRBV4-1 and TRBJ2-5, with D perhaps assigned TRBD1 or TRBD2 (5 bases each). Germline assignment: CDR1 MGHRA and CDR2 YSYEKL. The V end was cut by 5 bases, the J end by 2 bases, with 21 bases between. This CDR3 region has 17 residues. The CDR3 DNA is TGCGCCAGCAGCGCCCCCTCCGGGACGGAGATTCAAGAGACCCAGTACTTC. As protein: CASSAPSGTEIQETQYF.

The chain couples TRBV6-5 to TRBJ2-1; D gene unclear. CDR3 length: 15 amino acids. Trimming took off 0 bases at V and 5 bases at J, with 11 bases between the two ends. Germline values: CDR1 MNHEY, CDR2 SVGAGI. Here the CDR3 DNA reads TGTGCCAGCAGTTACTCGACCCGGCCTGACAATGAGCAGTTCTTC. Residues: CASSYSTRPDNEQFF.

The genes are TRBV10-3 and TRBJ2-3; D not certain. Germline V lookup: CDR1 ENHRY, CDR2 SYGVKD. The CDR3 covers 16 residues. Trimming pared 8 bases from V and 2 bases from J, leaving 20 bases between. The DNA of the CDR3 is TGTGCCATCGAGGACGCCCGGTTGGGATTCACAGATACGCAGTATTTT. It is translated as CAIEDARLGFTDTQYF.

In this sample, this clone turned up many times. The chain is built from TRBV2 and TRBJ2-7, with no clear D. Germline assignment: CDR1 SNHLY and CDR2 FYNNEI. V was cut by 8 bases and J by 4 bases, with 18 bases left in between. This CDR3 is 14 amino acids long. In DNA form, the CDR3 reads TGTGCCAGCTCTGGTTCGGAACTTATTTACGAGCAGTACTTC. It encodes CASSGSELIYEQYF.

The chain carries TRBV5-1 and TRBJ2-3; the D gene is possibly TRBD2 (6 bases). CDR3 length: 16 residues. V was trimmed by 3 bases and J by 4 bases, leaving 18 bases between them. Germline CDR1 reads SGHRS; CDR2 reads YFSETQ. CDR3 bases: TGCGCCAGCAGCTACGCGCCCCGCGGGGTGGCAGATACGCAGTATTTT. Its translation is CASSYAPRGVADTQYF. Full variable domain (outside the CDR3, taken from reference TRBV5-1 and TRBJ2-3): KAGVTQTPRYLIKTRGQQVTLSCSPISGHRSVSWYQQTPGQGLQFLFEYFSETQRNKGNFPGRFSGRQFSNSRSEMNVSTLELGDSALYLCASSYAPRGVADTQYFGPGTRLTVL.

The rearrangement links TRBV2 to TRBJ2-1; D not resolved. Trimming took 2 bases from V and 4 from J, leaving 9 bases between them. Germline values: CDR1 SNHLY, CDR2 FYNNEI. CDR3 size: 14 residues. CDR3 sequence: CASSELAMYNEQFF. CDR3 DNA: TGTGCCAGCAGTGAATTGGCAATGTACAATGAGCAGTTCTTC.

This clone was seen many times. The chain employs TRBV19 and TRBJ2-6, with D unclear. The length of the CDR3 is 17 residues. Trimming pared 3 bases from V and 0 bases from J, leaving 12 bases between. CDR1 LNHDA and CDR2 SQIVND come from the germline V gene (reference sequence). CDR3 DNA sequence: TGTGCCAGTAGTATCCTGGACCTCGGCTCTGGGGCCAACGTCCTGACTTTC. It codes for CASSILDLGSGANVLTF.

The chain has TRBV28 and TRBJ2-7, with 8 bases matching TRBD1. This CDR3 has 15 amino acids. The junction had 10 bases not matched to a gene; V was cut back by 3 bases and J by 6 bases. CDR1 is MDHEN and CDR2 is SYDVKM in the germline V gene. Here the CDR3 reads CASSLFGQGRREQYF. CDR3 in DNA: TGTGCCAGCAGTTTGTTCGGACAGGGACGCCGCGAGCAGTACTTC.

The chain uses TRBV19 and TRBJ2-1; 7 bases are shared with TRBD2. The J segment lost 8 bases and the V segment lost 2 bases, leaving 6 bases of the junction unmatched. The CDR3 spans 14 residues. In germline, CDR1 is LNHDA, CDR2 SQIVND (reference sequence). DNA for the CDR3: TGTGCCAGTAGTATATTGGGGGGGAAGGATGAGCAGTTCTTC. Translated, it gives CASSILGGKDEQFF.

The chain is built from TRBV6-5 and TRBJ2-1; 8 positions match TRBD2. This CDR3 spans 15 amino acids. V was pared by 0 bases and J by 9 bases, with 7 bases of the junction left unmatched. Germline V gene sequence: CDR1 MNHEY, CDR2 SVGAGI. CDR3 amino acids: CASSYSRSGSAEQFF. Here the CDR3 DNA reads TGTGCCAGCAGTTACTCCCGCAGCGGGAGCGCTGAGCAGTTCTTC.

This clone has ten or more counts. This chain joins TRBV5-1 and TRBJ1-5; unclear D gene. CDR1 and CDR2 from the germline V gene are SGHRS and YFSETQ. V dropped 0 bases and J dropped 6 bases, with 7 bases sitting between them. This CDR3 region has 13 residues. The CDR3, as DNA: TGCGCCAGCAGCTTGGGCACGAGTCAGCCCCAGCATTTT. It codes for CASSLGTSQPQHF.

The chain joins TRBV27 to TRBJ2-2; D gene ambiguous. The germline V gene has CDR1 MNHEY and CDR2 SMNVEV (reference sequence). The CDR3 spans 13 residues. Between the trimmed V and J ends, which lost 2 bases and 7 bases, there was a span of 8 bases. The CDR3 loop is CASSLMGYGELFF. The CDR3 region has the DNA TGTGCCAGCAGTTTAATGGGTTACGGGGAGCTGTTTTTT.

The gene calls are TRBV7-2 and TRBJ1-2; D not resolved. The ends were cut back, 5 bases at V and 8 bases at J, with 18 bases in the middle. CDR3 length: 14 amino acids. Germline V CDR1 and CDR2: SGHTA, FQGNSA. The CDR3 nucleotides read TGTGCCAGCAGCCCCGATACACCTCGGTGGGGCTACACCTTC. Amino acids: CASSPDTPRWGYTF.

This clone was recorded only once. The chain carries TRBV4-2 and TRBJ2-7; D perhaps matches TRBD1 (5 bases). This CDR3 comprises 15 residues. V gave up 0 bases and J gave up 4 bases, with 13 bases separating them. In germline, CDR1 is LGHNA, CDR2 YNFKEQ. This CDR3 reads CASSQDITGSYEQYF. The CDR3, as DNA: TGTGCCAGCAGCCAAGATATCACAGGTTCATACGAGCAGTACTTC.

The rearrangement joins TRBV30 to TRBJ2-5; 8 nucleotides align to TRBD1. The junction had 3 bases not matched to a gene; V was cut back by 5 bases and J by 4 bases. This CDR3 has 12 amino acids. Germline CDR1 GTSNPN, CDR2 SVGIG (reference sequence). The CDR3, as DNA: TGTGCCTGGGGACAGGGCGGAGAGACCCAGTACTTC. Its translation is CAWGQGGETQYF.

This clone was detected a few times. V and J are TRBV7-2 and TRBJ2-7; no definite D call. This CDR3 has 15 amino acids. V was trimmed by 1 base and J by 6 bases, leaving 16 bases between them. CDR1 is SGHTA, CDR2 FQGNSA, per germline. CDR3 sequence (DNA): TGTGCCAGCAGCTTAGGGGTAGTAGCTGGGTTCGAGCAGTACTTC. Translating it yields CASSLGVVAGFEQYF.

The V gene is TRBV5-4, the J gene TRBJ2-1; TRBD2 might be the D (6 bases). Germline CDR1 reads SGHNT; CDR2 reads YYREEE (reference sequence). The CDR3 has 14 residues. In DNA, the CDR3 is TGTGCGTCCGCCGGGCGGGGCCGCTACAATGAGCAGTTCTTC. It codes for CASAGRGRYNEQFF.

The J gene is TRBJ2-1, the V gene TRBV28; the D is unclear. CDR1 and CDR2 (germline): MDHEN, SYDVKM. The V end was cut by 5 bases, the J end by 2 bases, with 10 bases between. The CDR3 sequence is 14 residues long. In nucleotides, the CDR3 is TGTGCCAGCAGTCCGGACGACACCTACAATGAGCAGTTCTTC. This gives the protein CASSPDDTYNEQFF.